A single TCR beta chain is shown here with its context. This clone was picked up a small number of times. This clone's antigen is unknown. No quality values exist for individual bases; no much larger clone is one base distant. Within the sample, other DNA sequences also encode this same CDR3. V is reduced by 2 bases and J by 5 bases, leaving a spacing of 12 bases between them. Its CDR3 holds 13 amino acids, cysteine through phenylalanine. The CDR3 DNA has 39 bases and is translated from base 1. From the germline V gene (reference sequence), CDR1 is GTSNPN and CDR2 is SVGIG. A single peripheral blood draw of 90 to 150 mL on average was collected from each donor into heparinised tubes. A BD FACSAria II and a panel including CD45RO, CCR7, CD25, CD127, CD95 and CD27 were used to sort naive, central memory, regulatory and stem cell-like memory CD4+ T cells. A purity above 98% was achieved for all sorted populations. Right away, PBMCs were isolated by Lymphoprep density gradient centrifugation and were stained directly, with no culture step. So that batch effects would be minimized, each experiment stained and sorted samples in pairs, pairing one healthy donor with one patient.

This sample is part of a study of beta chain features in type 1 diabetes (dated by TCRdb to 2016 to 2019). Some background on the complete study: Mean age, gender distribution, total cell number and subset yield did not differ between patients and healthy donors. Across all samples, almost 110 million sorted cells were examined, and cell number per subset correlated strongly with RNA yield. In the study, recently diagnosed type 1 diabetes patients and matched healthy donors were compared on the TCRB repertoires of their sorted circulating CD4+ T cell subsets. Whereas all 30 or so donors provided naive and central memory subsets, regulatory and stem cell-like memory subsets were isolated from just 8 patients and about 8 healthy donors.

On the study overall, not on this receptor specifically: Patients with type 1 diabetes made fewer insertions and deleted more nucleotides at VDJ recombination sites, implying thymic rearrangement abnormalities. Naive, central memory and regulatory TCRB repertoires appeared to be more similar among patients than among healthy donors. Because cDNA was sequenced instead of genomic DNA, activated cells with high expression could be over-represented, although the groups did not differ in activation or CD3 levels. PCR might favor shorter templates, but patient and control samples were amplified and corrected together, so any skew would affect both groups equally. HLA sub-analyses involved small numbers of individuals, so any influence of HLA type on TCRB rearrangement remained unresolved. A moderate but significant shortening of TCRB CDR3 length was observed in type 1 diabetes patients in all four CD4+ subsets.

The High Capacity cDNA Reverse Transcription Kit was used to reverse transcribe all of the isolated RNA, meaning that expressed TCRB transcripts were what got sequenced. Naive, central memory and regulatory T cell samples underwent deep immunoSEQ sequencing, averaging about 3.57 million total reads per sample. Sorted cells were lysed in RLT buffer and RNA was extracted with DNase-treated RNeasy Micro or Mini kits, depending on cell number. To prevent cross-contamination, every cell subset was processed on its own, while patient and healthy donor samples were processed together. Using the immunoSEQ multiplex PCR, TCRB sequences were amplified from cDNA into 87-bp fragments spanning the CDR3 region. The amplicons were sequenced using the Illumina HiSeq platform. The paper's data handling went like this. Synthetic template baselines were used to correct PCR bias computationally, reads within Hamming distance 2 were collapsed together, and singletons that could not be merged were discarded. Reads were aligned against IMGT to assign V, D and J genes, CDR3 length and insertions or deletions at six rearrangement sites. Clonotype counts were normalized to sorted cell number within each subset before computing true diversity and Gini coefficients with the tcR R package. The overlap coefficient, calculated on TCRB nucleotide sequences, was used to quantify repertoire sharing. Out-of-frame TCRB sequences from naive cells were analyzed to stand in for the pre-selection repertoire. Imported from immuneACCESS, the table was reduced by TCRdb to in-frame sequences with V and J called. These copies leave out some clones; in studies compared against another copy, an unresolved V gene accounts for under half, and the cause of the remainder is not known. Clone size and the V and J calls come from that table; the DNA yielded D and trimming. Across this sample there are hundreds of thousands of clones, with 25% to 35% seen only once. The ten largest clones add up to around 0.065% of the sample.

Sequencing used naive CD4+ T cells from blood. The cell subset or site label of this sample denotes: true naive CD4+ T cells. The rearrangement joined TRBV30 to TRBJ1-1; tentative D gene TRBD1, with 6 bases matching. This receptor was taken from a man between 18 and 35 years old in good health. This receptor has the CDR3 CAWSTTGWTEAFF. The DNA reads TGTGCCTGGAGTACCACAGGGTGGACTGAAGCTTTCTTT.